Reported below is one T cell receptor beta chain. What it binds is unknown. The authors extracted RNA and reverse transcribed it into cDNA as the sequencing template. Generated by immunoSEQ multiplex PCR, the TCRdb table keeps only in-frame clones and is missing some. This table holds over 85,000 clones, around three quarters found once. The CDR3 contains 15 residues. From germline, CDR1 is SEHNR and CDR2 FQNEAQ (reference sequence). Unmatched junction bases numbered 9, after V lost 2 bases and J lost 7 bases. The data derive from a study of CD8+ T cells in alopecia areata. Study details: Each of the treated patients was given oral tofacitinib, 5 to 10 mg twice daily, for moderate-to-severe alopecia areata. The protocol delivered tofacitinib for 6 to 18 months, then withdrew it for 6 months.

Study-wide findings and caveats: Many of the expanded lesional clones endured in scalp and blood while on tofacitinib.

Treatment reported: oral pan-JAK inhibitor, 5-10 mg twice daily. The source material was CD8+ T cells sorted from blood, sampled around week 44, from a patient treated with tofacitinib. The origin of this receptor is a human donor with alopecia areata. The genes are TRBV7-9 and TRBJ2-7; 9 bases fit TRBD2. This chain's CDR3 is CASSLWDGTSNEQYF. The CDR3 nucleotides read TGTGCCAGCAGCTTATGGGACGGGACTAGCAATGAGCAGTACTTC.